This T cell receptor beta chain stems from a study of blood T cell repertoires in COVID-19. Germline assignment: CDR1 MNHEY and CDR2 SVGEGT. The length of the CDR3 is 17 residues. V trimming: 0 bases; J trimming: 2 bases; junction bases outside the gene matches: 7. Per the authors' pipeline: Amplifying reference gene primers gave estimates of nucleated cell counts. Produced via immunoSEQ multiplex PCR; TCRdb's table is partial and in-frame only. The V and J calls and clone size come from that table; D and trimming were worked out from the DNA. Here the sample spans 75,000 to 95,000 clones, roughly 85% being singletons.

The TCR sequence derives from a woman aged 60-75 years with COVID-19, enrolled during active disease. V is TRBV6-2 or TRBV6-3 and J is TRBJ1-1; TRBD1 aligns across 9 bases. Sequenced input: peripheral blood. The CDR3 spells CASSYSKGQGGNTEAFF. CDR3 DNA sequence: TGTGCCAGCAGTTACTCGAAGGGACAGGGTGGTAACACTGAAGCTTTCTTT.